Shown below are 21 T cell receptor beta chains from a single sample sequenced in a study of blood T cell repertoires in COVID-19. Repertoires were generated with immunoSEQ multiplex PCR, while TCRdb's copy carries only in-frame clones and drops some. This sample has about 88,000 clones, with 70% to 90% found just once. Specimen: peripheral blood. The receptors come from a woman of 80 years or more with acute or convalescent COVID-19.

The chain is built from TRBV24-1 and TRBJ2-2; 7 bases line up with TRBD2. The CDR3 consists of 14 residues. Unmatched junction bases numbered 4, after V lost 4 bases and J lost 6 bases. Germline-derived CDR1 and CDR2 are KGHDR and SFDVKD. The CDR3 DNA follows: TGTGCCACCAGTGACCGGGGGGTTTCCGGGGAGCTGTTTTTT. This sequence encodes CATSDRGVSGELFF.

This clone was counted a single time. V is TRBV9 and J is TRBJ2-7; TRBD1 is a possible D gene (6 bases). V was cut by 0 bases and J by 2 bases, with 9 bases left in between. The germline V gene encodes CDR1 SGDLS and CDR2 YYNGEE. The CDR3 length is 14 residues. CDR3 residues: CASSVARGPYEQYF. CDR3 coding DNA: TGTGCCAGCAGCGTAGCCAGGGGCCCCTACGAGCAGTACTTC.

This sequence joins TRBV29-1 and TRBJ1-1, with D tentatively TRBD1 (6 bases). The germline CDR1 and CDR2 sequences are SQVTM and ANQGSEA. The V gene lost 6 bases and the J gene lost 7 bases, with 15 bases spanning the gap. The CDR3 sequence is 12 residues long. The DNA for the CDR3 is TGCAGCGTCCCGCAGGGGTACGGTGAAGCTTTCTTT. It encodes CSVPQGYGEAFF.

The V gene is TRBV2, the J gene TRBJ1-1, with 7 positions matching TRBD1. The ends lost 9 bases at V and 1 base at J; junction bases unmatched: 5. This CDR3 comprises 13 residues. The germline V gene has CDR1 SNHLY and CDR2 FYNNEI. CDR3 DNA: TGTGCCAGTGCCGACAGGGCGAACACTGAAGCTTTCTTT. Translated, it gives CASADRANTEAFF.

The V and J genes are TRBV5-4 and TRBJ2-1; 8 bases align to TRBD1. The CDR3 is 14 amino acids. The germline V gene encodes CDR1 SGHNT and CDR2 YYREEE (reference sequence). After removal of 4 bases from V and 2 bases from J, the junction contained 2 bases not matched to a gene. The chain's CDR3 is CASSEGQAYNEQFF. In DNA form, the CDR3 reads TGTGCCAGCAGCGAGGGACAGGCCTACAATGAGCAGTTCTTC.

There are a few counts of this clone. The V gene is TRBV5-1, the J gene TRBJ2-7; 9 nucleotides align to TRBD1. CDR1 SGHRS and CDR2 YFSETQ come from the germline V gene. The CDR3 is 14 amino acids. V dropped 4 bases and J dropped 6; count of bases not matched to a gene: 8. The CDR3 protein is CASSGGQGKSEQYF. Here the CDR3 DNA reads TGCGCCAGCAGCGGGGGACAGGGTAAATCCGAGCAGTACTTC.

The chain couples TRBV7-9 to TRBJ2-3, with D hard to call. V lost 1 base, J lost 2 bases, and 16 bases lay in between. Germline CDR1 is SEHNR and CDR2 is FQNEAQ (reference sequence). The CDR3 is made up of 17 amino acids. CDR3: CASSLGVGAQYTDTQYF. The CDR3 DNA reads TGTGCCAGCAGCTTAGGTGTTGGAGCCCAGTACACAGATACGCAGTATTTT.

This chain joins TRBV6-2 or TRBV6-3 and TRBJ2-5; TRBD1 might be the D (6 bases). CDR1 is MNHEY, CDR2 SVGEGT, per germline. V lost 6 bases and J lost 4, with 15 bases in between. This CDR3 has 14 amino acids. CDR3 region: CASSPQGNVETQYF. The CDR3 DNA reads as TGTGCCAGCAGCCCACAGGGTAACGTAGAGACCCAGTACTTC.

V is TRBV30 and J is TRBJ1-3; D might be TRBD1 (5 bases). Per the germline V gene, CDR1 is GTSNPN and CDR2 is SVGIG (reference sequence). The germline V and J ends were trimmed by 2 bases and 0 bases, with 14 bases remaining between them. This CDR3 contains 16 residues. CDR3 in amino acids: CAWSRGSLSSGNTIYF. In DNA form, the CDR3 reads TGTGCCTGGAGTCGGGGGAGCTTATCCTCTGGAAACACCATATATTTT.

The chain uses TRBV7-8 and TRBJ1-2, with D possibly matching TRBD1 (5 bases). CDR1 is SGHVS, CDR2 FQNEAQ, per germline. Deletions cut 1 base from V and 6 bases from J, with 9 bases between. The CDR3 spans 13 residues. The CDR3 loop reads CASSLVLGDGYTF. The CDR3 DNA reads as TGTGCCAGCAGCTTAGTTCTAGGGGATGGCTACACCTTC.

The chain has TRBV5-4 and TRBJ1-1; maybe TRBD1 (6 bases). The length of the CDR3 is 15 residues. V dropped 2 bases and J dropped 3 bases, with 14 bases sitting between them. CDR1 is SGHNT and CDR2 is YYREEE in the germline V gene (reference sequence). This chain's CDR3 is CASSFRSGVDTEAFF. The CDR3 nucleotides are TGTGCCAGCAGCTTTAGATCAGGGGTGGACACTGAAGCTTTCTTT.

The chain couples TRBV5-1 to TRBJ1-1; weak D call: TRBD1 (5 bases). Trimming took 5 bases from V and 0 from J, leaving 14 bases between them. Germline lookup yields CDR1 SGHRS and CDR2 YFSETQ. This CDR3 has 15 amino acids. The CDR3 coding sequence is TGCGCCAGCAGGCCCCAGGGAGGGATGAACACTGAAGCTTTCTTT. Its protein is CASRPQGGMNTEAFF.

This chain uses TRBV4-2 with TRBJ2-2, with 7 bases matching TRBD2. This CDR3 has 17 residues. Germline CDR1 and CDR2: LGHNA and YNFKEQ. With V trimmed by 0 bases and J by 0 bases, 4 bases remained unmatched. The CDR3 sequence is CASSQDAAGSNTGELFF. CDR3 coding DNA: TGTGCCAGCAGCCAAGATGCAGCGGGGTCGAACACCGGGGAGCTGTTTTTT.

The chain uses TRBV5-1 and TRBJ1-3, with TRBD1 identical over 7 bases. Trimming cost V 4 bases and J 9 bases; bases outside gene matches: 10. CDR1 is SGHRS and CDR2 is YFSETQ in the germline V gene. The CDR3 loop spans 14 amino acids. CDR3 loop: CASSPMTGTGTIYF. CDR3 in DNA: TGCGCCAGCAGCCCTATGACAGGGACGGGCACCATATATTTT.

The chain carries TRBV9 and TRBJ2-7; 11 bases fit TRBD1. Germline V gene data show CDR1 as SGDLS and CDR2 as YYNGEE. V shed 0 bases and J 3 bases; nucleotides not matched to a gene: 2. This CDR3 is built from 15 residues. In DNA, the CDR3 is TGTGCCAGCAGCGTAGGGGGGACAGGGGGCTACGAGCAGTACTTC. Translating gives CASSVGGTGGYEQYF.

This clone was observed once. This sequence joins TRBV6-5 and TRBJ2-3; D may be TRBD1 (5 bases). CDR3 length equals 15 residues. The germline CDR1 and CDR2 sequences are MNHEY and SVGAGI. Trimming took 2 bases from V and 1 from J, leaving 10 bases between them. The CDR3 nucleotides read TGTGCCAGCAGTTACAGGGGTGAGGGCACAGATACGCAGTATTTT. This codes for CASSYRGEGTDTQYF.

V is TRBV6-5 and J is TRBJ1-6, with D tentatively TRBD1 (6 bases). CDR1 MNHEY and CDR2 SVGAGI come from the germline V gene. V lost 2 bases to trimming and J lost 8 bases, with 13 bases between them. The CDR3 extends over 15 amino acids. The CDR3 nucleotides are TGTGCCAGCAGTTACGATGCGGGGGCGTATTCACCCCTCCACTTT. It is translated as CASSYDAGAYSPLHF.

About this clone: Other DNA sequences in the sample encode the same CDR3. The chain combines TRBV5-1 with TRBJ2-2; 7 bases map to TRBD2. The CDR3 length is 15 residues. Trimming removed 1 base from V and 2 bases from J; junction bases left unmatched: 2. The germline gives CDR1 SGHRS, CDR2 YFSETQ. CDR3 protein: CASSLSGVNTGELFF. The CDR3 nucleotides read TGCGCCAGCAGCTTGAGCGGGGTCAACACCGGGGAGCTGTTTTTT.

The sample holds one count of this clone. The chain couples TRBV5-4 to TRBJ2-7, with 8 positions matching TRBD2. The CDR3 has 14 amino acids. V trimming: 6 bases; J trimming: 12 bases; junction bases outside the gene matches: 17. CDR1 is SGHNT and CDR2 is YYREEE in the germline V gene (reference sequence). The CDR3 bases are TGTGCCAGCACCCCGGGGGGGGGTTACGAGCAGTGGTACTTC. Its translation: CASTPGGGYEQWYF.

CDR3 coding DNA: TGTGCCATCAGTAGACAGGAAACTAACTATGGCTACACCTTC. Translation: CAISRQETNYGYTF. V is TRBV10-3 and J is TRBJ1-2; D possibly corresponds to TRBD1 (6 bases). CDR1 ENHRY and CDR2 SYGVKD come from the germline V gene. The V and J ends lost 5 bases and 0 bases respectively, with 10 bases between them. This CDR3 has 14 residues.

This chain uses TRBV13 with TRBJ2-3, with TRBD2 matching 9 bases. CDR1 and CDR2 from the germline V gene are PRHDT and FYEKMQ (reference sequence). The V and J ends lost 1 base and 2 bases, in that order; junction bases with no gene match: 4. The CDR3 length is 16 residues. DNA for the CDR3: TGTGCCAGCAGCTTAGTTGCGGGGGGGCTCACAGATACGCAGTATTTT. This sequence encodes CASSLVAGGLTDTQYF.